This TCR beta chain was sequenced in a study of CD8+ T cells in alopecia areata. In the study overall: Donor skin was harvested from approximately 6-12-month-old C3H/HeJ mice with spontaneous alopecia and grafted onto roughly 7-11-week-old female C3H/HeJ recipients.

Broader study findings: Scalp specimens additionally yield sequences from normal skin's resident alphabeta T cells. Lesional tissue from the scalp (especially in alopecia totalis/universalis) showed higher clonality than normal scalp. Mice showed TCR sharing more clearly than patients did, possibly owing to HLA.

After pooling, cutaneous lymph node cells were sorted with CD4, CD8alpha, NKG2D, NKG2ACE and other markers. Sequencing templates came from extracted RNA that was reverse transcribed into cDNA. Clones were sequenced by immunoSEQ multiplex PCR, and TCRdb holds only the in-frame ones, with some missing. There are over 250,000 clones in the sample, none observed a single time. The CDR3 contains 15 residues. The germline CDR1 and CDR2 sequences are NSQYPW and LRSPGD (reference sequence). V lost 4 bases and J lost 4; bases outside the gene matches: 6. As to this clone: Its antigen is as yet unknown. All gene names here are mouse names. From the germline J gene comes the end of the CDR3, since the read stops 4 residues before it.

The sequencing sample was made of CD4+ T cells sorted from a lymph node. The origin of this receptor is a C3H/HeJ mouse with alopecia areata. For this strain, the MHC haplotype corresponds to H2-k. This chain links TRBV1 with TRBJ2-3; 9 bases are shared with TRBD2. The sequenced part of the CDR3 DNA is TGCACCTGCAGTGGTATGGGGGGGCGCCCAGAA. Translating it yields CTCSGMGGRPE. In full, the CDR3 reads CTCSGMGGRPETLYF.